This T cell receptor beta chain is drawn from a study of shared clonotypes between healthy human individuals. Study summary: Samples came from two female and a few male donors aged 18 to 49.

Study-level findings and limits: At large depth, rarefaction still showed sorted-subset sequencing to be incomplete.

Study donors comprised healthy, HIV-negative adults devoid of recent acute infection or vaccination. Assay used: immunoSEQ multiplex PCR; TCRdb lists only in-frame clones, some missing. The table has hundreds of thousands of clones, 72% seen once. The CDR3 has 19 amino acids. Germline values: CDR1 MRHNA, CDR2 SNTAGT. With V trimmed by 6 bases and J by 0 bases, 15 bases remained unmatched. As concerns this clone: Antigen specificity is unknown.

This rearrangement joins TRBV6-4 to TRBJ2-2; 8 nucleotides match TRBD1. The sequenced material came from memory CD4+ T cells sorted from blood. Sample subset: CD45RA-negative fraction. The receptor comes from a woman under 40 in good health. The CDR3: CASSRTGLGSGANTGELFF. In DNA form, the CDR3 reads TGTGCCAGCAGCCGGACAGGGCTAGGTAGCGGTGCGAACACCGGGGAGCTGTTTTTT.